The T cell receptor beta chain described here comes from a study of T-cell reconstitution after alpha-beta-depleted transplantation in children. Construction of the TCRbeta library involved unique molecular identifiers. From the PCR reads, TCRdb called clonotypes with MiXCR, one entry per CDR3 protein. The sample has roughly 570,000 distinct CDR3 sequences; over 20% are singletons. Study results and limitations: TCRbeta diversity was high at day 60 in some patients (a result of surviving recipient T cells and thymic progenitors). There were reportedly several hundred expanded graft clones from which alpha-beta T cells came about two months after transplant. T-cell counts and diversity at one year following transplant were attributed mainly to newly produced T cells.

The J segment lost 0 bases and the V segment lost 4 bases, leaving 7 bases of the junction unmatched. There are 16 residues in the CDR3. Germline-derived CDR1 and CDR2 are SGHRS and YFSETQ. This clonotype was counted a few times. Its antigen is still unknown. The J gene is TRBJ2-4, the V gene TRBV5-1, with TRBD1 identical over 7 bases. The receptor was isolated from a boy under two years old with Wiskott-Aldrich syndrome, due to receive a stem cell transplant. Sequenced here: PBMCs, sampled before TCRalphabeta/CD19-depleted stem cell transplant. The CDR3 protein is CASSPGTVLAKNIQYF. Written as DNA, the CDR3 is TGCGCCAGCAGCCCAGGGACAGTACTAGCCAAAAACATTCAGTACTTC.